The rows below give T cell receptor beta chains drawn from one sample of a study of PD-1 blockade in classical Hodgkin lymphoma. TCRdb's table, derived via immunoSEQ multiplex PCR, lists solely in-frame clones and lacks some. There are approximately 9,000 clones in the sample; roughly 84% occur only once, and around 1.5% lies in the top ten. Sequencing was performed on CD4+ T cells from blood, taken before the fourth cycle of nivolumab. The receptors derive from a human donor with classical Hodgkin lymphoma. Each CDR3 is given with its conserved first and last residue. D genes are given only for firm matches. The size entry is marked missing in some rows and otherwise reads once, few, many or a size class.

v_gene,d_gene,j_gene,abundance,CDR3aa,CDR3nt
TRBV6-6,.,TRBJ1-2,.,CASSSHMGGYTF,TGTGCCAGCAGTTCCCACATGGGGGGCTACACCTTC
TRBV18,TRBD1,TRBJ1-2,.,CASSPSWAGGNYGYTF,TGTGCCAGCTCACCATCCTGGGCAGGGGGCAACTATGGCTACACCTTC
TRBV4-3,.,TRBJ1-1,.,CASSQELIQGNTEAFF,TGCGCCAGCAGCCAAGAATTGATCCAGGGGAACACTGAAGCTTTCTTT
TRBV7-9,TRBD1,TRBJ1-6,.,CASSGGQGFDSPLHF,TGTGCCAGCAGCGGGGGACAGGGGTTTGATTCACCCCTCCACTTT
TRBV5-1,.,TRBJ2-3,.,CASSLGDIGADTQYF,TGCGCCAGCAGCTTGGGGGACATCGGGGCAGATACGCAGTATTTT
TRBV7-3,.,TRBJ1-5,few,CASSLTLGQPQHF,TGTGCCAGCAGCTTGACCCTAGGGCAGCCCCAGCATTTT
TRBV5-4,.,TRBJ2-5,.,CASSPEGGQETQYF,TGTGCCAGCAGCCCGGAGGGGGGACAAGAGACCCAGTACTTC
TRBV7-9,TRBD1,TRBJ1-5,few,CASSLGTGGGNQPQHF,TGTGCCAGCAGCTTAGGGACAGGGGGAGGCAATCAGCCCCAGCATTTT
TRBV7-9,.,TRBJ1-1,.,CASSLGGGTEAFF,TGTGCCAGCAGCTTGGGCGGGGGGACTGAAGCTTTCTTT
TRBV5-4,TRBD2,TRBJ2-1,.,CASRPRGGSVDEQFF,TGTGCCAGCAGACCGCGGGGGGGCAGTGTCGATGAGCAGTTCTTC
TRBV4-3,.,TRBJ2-1,.,CASSQSVLGTYNEQFF,TGCGCCAGCAGCCAGAGCGTTCTAGGAACTTACAATGAGCAGTTCTTC
TRBV7-9,.,TRBJ2-2,.,CASSLGFGELFF,TGTGCCAGCAGCTTAGGATTTGGGGAGCTGTTTTTT
TRBV6-1,.,TRBJ1-1,.,CASSASPNTEAFF,TGTGCCAGCAGTGCTTCACCTAACACTGAAGCTTTCTTT
TRBV2,.,TRBJ1-1,.,CASSEGGFAEAFF,TGTGCCAGCAGCGAGGGTGGTTTCGCTGAAGCTTTCTTT
TRBV18,.,TRBJ1-4,.,CASRRATNEKLFF,TGTGCCAGCCGTCGAGCAACTAATGAAAAACTGTTTTTT
TRBV7-8,.,TRBJ1-2,few,CASSPAIGSADTF,TGTGCCAGCAGTCCAGCCATAGGGTCAGCGGACACCTTC
TRBV4-3,.,TRBJ2-5,.,CASSQEGRVGETQYF,TGCGCCAGCAGCCAAGAGGGCAGGGTGGGAGAGACCCAGTACTTC
TRBV6-6,TRBD1,TRBJ2-7,.,CASSTDRGRQYF,TGTGCCAGCAGTACCGACAGGGGGCGGCAGTACTTC
TRBV7-9,TRBD1,TRBJ1-2,.,CASSFGQEGGSF,TGTGCCAGCAGCTTCGGACAGGAAGGTGGAAGCTTC
TRBV9,TRBD1,TRBJ1-2,.,CASSVGDRPNYGYTF,TGTGCCAGCAGCGTAGGGGACAGGCCCAACTATGGCTACACCTTC
TRBV7-2,TRBD1,TRBJ2-2,.,CASSLTGHGELFF,TGTGCCAGCAGCCTGACAGGGCACGGGGAGCTGTTTTTT
TRBV7-2,TRBD2,TRBJ2-5,.,CASSFSLAGGVETQYF,TGTGCCAGCAGCTTTTCACTAGCGGGAGGGGTAGAGACCCAGTACTTC
TRBV7-2,.,TRBJ2-7,.,CASSLEGWGISAYEQYF,TGTGCCAGCAGCTTAGAAGGTTGGGGGATTTCAGCCTACGAGCAGTACTTC
TRBV10-3,.,TRBJ2-7,.,CAINQGSSEQYF,TGTGCCATCAACCAGGGTTCGAGCGAGCAGTACTTC
TRBV4-1,.,TRBJ1-4,once,CASSQGAAGNEKLFF,TGCGCCAGCAGCCAGGGGGCTGCGGGTAATGAAAAACTGTTTTTT
TRBV7-9,TRBD2,TRBJ2-1,once,CASSLFIGGRSNEQFF,TGTGCCAGCAGCTTATTTATTGGCGGGAGGAGCAATGAGCAGTTCTTC
TRBV6-5,.,TRBJ1-1,once,CASSYSRAGRGTEAFF,TGTGCCAGCAGTTACTCGAGAGCAGGGAGAGGCACTGAAGCTTTCTTT
TRBV7-3,.,TRBJ2-5,.,CASSLQGGEETQYF,TGTGCCAGCAGCTTACAGGGTGGTGAAGAGACCCAGTACTTC
TRBV10-1,TRBD1,TRBJ1-5,.,CASSVGGQGNQPQHF,TGCGCCAGCAGTGTGGGGGGACAGGGGAATCAGCCCCAGCATTTT